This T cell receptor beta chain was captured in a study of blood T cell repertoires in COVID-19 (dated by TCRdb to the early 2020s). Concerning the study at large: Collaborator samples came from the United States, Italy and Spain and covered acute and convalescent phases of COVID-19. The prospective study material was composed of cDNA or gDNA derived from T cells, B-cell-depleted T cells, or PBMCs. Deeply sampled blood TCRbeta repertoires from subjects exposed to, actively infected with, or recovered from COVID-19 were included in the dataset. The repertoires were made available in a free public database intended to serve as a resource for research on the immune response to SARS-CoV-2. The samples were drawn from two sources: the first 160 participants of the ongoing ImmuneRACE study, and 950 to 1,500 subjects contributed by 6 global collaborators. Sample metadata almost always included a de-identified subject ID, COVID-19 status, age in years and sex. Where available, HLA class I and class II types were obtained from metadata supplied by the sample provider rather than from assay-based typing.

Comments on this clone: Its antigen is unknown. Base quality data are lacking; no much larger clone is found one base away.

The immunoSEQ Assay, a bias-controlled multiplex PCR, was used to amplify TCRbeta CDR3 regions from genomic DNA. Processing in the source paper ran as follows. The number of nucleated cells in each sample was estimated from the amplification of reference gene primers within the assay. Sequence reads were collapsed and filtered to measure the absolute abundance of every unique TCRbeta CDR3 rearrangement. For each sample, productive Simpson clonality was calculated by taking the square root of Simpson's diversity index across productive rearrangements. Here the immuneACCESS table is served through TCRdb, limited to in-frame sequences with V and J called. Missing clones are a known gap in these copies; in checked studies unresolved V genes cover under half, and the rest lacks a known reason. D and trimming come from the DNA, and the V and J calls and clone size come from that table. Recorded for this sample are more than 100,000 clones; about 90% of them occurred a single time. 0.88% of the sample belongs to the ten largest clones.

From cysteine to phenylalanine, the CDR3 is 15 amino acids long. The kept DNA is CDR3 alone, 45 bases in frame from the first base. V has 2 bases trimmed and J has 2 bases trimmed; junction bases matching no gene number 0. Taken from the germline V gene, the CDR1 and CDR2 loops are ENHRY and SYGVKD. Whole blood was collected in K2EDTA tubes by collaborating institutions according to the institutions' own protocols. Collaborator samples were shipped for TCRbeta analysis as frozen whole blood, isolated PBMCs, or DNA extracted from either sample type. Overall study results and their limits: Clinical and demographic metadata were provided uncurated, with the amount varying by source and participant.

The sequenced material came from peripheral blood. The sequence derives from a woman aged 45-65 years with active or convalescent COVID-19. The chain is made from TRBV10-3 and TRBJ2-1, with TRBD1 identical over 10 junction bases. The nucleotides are TGTGCCATCAGTGAGGGGACAGGGGCCTACAATGAGCAGTTCTTC. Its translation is CAISEGTGAYNEQFF.